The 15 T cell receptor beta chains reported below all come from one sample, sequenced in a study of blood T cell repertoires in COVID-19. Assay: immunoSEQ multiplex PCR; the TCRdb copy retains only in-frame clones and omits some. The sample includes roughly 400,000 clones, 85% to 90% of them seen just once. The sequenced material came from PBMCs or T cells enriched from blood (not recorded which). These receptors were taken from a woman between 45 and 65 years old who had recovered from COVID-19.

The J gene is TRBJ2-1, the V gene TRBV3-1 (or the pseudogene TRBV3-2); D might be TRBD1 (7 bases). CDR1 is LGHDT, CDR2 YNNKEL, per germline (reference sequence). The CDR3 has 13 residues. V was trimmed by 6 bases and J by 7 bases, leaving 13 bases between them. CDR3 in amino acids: CASRRGTVNEQFF. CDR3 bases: TGTGCCAGCAGGCGCGGGACAGTAAATGAGCAGTTCTTC.

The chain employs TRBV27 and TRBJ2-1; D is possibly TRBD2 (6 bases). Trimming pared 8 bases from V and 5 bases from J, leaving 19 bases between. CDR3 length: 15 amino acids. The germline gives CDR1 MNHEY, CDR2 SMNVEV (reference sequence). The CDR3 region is CASSGGTDDHNEQFF. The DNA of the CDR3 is TGTGCCAGCTCCGGAGGGACCGACGACCACAATGAGCAGTTCTTC.

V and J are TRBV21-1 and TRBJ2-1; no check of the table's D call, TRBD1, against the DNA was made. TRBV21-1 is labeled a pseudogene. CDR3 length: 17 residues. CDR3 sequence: CASSKARSGGFYNEQFF. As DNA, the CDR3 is TGTGCCAGCAGCAAAGCGCGGTCAGGGGGTTTTTACAATGAGCAGTTCTTC.

The CDR3 sequence: CASSPSVGQDYGYTF. CDR3 DNA sequence: TGTGCCAGCTCACCGTCGGTGGGTCAGGACTATGGCTACACCTTC. The V gene is TRBV18, the J gene TRBJ1-2; D gene unclear. Germline V gene lookup returns CDR1 KGHSH and CDR2 LQKENI. V lost 3 bases, J lost 3 bases, and 14 bases lay in between. CDR3 size: 15 residues.

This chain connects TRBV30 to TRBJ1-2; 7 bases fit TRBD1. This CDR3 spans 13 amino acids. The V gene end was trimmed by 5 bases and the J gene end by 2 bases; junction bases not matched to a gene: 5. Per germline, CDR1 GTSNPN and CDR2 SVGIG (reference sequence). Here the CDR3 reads CAWGQEINYGYTF. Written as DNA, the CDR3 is TGTGCCTGGGGACAGGAAATAAACTATGGCTACACCTTC. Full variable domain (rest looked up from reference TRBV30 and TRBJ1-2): SQTIHQWPATLVQPVGSPLSLECTVEGTSNPNLYWYRQAAGRGLQLLFYSVGIGQISSEVPQNLSASRPQDRQFILSSKKLLLSDSGFYLCAWGQEINYGYTFGSGTRLTVV.

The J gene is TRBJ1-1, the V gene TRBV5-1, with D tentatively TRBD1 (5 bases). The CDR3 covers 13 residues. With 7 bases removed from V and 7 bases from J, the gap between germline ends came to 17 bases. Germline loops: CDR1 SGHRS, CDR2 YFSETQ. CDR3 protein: CASSWGGDGEAFF. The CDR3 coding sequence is TGCGCCAGCTCCTGGGGGGGGGACGGTGAAGCTTTCTTT.

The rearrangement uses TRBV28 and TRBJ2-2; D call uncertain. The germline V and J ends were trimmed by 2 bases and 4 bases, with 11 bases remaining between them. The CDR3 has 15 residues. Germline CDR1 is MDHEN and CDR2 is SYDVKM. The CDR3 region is CASSLVTVTTGELFF. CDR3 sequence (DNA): TGTGCCAGCAGTTTAGTAACGGTAACCACCGGGGAGCTGTTTTTT.

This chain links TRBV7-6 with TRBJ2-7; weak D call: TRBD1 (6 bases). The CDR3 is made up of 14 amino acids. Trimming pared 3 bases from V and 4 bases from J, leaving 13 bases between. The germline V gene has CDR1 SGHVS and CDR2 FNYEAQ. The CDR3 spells CASSFFPGEYEQYF. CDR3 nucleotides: TGTGCCAGCAGCTTTTTTCCAGGGGAGTACGAGCAGTACTTC.

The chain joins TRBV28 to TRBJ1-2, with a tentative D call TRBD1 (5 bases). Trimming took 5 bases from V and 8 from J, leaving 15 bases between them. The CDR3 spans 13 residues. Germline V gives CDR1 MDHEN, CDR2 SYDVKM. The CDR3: CASSPLIGGGYTF. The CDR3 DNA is TGTGCCAGCAGTCCTCTTATCGGGGGAGGCTACACCTTC.

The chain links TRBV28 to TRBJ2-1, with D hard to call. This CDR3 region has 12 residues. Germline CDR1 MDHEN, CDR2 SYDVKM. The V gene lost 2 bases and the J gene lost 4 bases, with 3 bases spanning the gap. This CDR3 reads CASSLLYNEQFF. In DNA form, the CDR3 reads TGTGCCAGCAGTTTACTATACAATGAGCAGTTCTTC.

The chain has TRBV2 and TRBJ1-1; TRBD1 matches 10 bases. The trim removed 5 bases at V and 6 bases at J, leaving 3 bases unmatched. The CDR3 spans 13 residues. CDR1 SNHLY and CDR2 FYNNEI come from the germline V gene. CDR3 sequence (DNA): TGTGCCAGCAGTCCCGACAGGGGGCCTGAAGCTTTCTTT. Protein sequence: CASSPDRGPEAFF.

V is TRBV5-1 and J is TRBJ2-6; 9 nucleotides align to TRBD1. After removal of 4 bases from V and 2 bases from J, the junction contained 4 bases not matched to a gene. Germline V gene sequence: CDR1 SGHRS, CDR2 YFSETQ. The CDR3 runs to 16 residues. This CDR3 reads CASSQTGGTGANVLTF. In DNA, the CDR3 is TGCGCCAGCAGCCAAACAGGGGGCACTGGGGCCAACGTCCTGACTTTC.

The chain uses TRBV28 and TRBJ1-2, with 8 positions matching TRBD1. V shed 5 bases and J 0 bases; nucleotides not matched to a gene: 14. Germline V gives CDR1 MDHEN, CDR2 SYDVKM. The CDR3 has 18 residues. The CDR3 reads CASSILLGQGKANYGYTF. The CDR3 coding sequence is TGTGCCAGCAGTATATTACTTGGACAGGGAAAGGCTAACTATGGCTACACCTTC.

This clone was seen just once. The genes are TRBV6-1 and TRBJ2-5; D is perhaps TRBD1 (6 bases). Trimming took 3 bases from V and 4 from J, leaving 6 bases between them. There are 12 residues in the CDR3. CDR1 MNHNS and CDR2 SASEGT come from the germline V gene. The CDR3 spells CASSDRGETQYF. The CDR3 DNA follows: TGTGCCAGCAGTGACAGGGGAGAGACCCAGTACTTC.

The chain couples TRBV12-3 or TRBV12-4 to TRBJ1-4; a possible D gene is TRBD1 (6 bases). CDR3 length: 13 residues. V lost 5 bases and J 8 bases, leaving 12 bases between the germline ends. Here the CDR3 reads CASSTGYKEKLFF. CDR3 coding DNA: TGTGCCAGCAGTACAGGGTATAAAGAAAAACTGTTTTTT.